What follows describes a single T cell receptor beta chain. Its specificity is not known. The data belong to a study of T cells expressing NK-cell markers. Across the whole study: It was from sorted CD3+CD56+NKG2C+, CD3+CD56+NKG2C- and CD3+CD56-NKG2C+ T cells that TCR beta repertoires came. Study-level results: NKG2C+ dominant clonotype frequencies in 6 or 7 donors were roughly 1.0-7.5% of CD8+ T cells. Leadership of the CD3+CD56-NKG2C+ fraction also belonged to these clonotypes in a handful of donors.

This CDR3 comprises 15 residues. Germline V gene lookup returns CDR1 MGHDK and CDR2 SYGVNS. TCRdb re-called the 5' RACE reads and shows each CDR3 protein once, DNA omitted. This listing includes tens of thousands of distinct CDR3 sequences. V is TRBV25-1 and J is TRBJ2-3; TCRdb indicates TRBD1, and absent DNA this call remains unverified. The source is a man aged 18-69 years in good health. What was sequenced was blood T cells: a sorted CD56 or NKG2C T cell subset, CD4+ or CD8+ T cells, or bulk PBMC T cells (not recorded which). The CDR3 here is CASSDRELDTDTQYF.